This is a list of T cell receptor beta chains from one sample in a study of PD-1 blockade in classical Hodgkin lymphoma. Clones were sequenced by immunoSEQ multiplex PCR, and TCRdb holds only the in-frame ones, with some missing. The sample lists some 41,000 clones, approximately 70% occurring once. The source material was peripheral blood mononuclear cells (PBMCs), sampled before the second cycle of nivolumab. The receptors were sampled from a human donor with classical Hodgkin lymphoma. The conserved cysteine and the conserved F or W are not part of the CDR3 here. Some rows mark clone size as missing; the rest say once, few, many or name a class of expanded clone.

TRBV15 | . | AIDSGQGAEKLF
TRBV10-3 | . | AISESLGRGLNEQF
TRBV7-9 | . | ASTVAEGIGLATNEKLF
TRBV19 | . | ASSIDRPEAF
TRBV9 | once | ASSPMAGELF
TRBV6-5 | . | ASRLRTGSGYGYT
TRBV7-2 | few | ASSRGRGLGKNIQY
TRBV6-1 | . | AGGFYEQY
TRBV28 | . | ASSLIRGSSYNEQF
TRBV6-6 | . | ASMMTGGSYEQY
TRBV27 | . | ASSLSSTDTQY
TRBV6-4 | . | ASIGRRTDTQY
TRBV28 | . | ASEAGQGARTIY
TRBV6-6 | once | ASTLGEGYEQY
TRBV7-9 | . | ASGTPSSYNEQF
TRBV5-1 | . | ASLDLGNEQF
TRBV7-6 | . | ASSSPGGQSDEKLF
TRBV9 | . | ASSPPPTEFTYYGYT
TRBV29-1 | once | SSSAGTAYGYT
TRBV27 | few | ASQAPSGTQY
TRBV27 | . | ASSPGSLYEQY
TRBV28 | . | ASSRDYLSYEQY
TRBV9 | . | ASSVGGRSADTQY
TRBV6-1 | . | ASSETVYRDRSSYGYT
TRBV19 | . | ASSIRAGAYEQY
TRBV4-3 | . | ASSLSVTGNTGELF
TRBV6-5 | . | ATKRGLANIQY
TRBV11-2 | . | ASSFSDGAYEQY
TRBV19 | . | ASSQGLAGPQETQY
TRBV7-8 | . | ASSLNLGIYGYT
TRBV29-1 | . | SVEPGGHEQY
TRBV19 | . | ASTPGRANYEQY